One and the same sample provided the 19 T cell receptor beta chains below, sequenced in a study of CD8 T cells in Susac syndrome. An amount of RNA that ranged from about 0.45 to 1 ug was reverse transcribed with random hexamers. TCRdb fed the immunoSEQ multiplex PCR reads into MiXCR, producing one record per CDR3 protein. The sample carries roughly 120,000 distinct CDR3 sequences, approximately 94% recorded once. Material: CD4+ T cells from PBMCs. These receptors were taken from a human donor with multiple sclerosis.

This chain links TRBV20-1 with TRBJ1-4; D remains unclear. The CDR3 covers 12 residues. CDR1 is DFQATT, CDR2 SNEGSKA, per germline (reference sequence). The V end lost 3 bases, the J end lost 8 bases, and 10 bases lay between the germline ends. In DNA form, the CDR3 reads TGCAGTGCTAGTGGGGTGGAAGAAAAACTGTTTTTT. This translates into CSASGVEEKLFF.

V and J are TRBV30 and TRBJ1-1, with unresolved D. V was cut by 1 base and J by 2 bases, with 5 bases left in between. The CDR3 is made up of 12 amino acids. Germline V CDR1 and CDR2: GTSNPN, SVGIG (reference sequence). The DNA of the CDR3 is TGTGCCTGGAGTGGGGGAAACACTGAAGCTTTCTTT. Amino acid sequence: CAWSGGNTEAFF.

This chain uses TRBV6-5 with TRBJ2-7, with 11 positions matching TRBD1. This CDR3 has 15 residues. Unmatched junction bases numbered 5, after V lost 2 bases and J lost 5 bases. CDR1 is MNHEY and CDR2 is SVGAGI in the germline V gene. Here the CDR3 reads CASSYPGQGAHEQYF. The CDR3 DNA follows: TGTGCCAGCAGTTACCCCGGACAGGGGGCCCACGAGCAGTACTTC.

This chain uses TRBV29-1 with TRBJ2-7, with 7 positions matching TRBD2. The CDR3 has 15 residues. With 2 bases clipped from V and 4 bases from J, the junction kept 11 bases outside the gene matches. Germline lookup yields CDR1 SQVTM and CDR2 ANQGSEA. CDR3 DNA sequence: TGCAGCGTTGAATCCACAGACTCGGGAGGTTACGAGCAGTACTTC. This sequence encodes CSVESTDSGGYEQYF.

The CDR3: CASSLAGNYEQYF. DNA for the CDR3: TGTGCCAGCAGTTTAGCAGGGAACTACGAGCAGTACTTC. The genes are TRBV27 and TRBJ2-7; the D gene is possibly TRBD1 (5 bases). Germline CDR1 reads MNHEY; CDR2 reads SMNVEV (reference sequence). Trimming shortened V by 2 bases and J by 3 bases, and 8 bases separated the two germline ends. The CDR3 is 13 residues long.

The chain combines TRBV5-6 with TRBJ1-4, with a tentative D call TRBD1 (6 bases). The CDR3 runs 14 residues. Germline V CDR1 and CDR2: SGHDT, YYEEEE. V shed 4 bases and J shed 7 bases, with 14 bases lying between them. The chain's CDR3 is CASSPDRSLEKLFF. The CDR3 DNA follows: TGTGCCAGCAGCCCTGACAGGTCCCTTGAAAAACTGTTTTTT.

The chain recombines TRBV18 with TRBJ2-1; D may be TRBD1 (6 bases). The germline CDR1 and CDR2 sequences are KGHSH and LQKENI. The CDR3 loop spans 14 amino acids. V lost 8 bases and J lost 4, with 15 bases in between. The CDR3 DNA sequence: TGTGCCAGCCAACCAATCCAGGGGTACAATGAGCAGTTCTTC. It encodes CASQPIQGYNEQFF. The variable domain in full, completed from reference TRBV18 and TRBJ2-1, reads NAGVMQNPRHLVRRRGQEARLRCSPMKGHSHVYWYRQLPEEGLKFMVYLQKENIIDESGMPKERFSAEFPKEGPSILRIQQVVRGDSAAYFCASQPIQGYNEQFFGPGTRLTVL.

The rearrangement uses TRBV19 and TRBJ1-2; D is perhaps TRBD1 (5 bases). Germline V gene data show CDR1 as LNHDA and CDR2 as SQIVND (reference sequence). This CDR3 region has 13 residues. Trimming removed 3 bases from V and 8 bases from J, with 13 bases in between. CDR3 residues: CASSIEGPWGYTF. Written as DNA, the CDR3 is TGTGCCAGTAGTATCGAGGGGCCGTGGGGCTACACCTTC.

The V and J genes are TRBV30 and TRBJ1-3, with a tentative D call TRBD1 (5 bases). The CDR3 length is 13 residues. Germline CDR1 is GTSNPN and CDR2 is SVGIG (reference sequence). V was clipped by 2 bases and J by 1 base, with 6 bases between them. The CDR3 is CAWSQGSGNTIYF. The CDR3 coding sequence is TGTGCCTGGAGTCAGGGTTCTGGAAACACCATATATTTT.

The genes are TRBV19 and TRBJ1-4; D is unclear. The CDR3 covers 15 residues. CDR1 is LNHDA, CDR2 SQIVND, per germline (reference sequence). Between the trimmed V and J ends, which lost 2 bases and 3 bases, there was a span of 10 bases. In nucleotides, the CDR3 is TGTGCCAGTAGTATACTGGGCTCCGCTAATGAAAAACTGTTTTTT. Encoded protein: CASSILGSANEKLFF.

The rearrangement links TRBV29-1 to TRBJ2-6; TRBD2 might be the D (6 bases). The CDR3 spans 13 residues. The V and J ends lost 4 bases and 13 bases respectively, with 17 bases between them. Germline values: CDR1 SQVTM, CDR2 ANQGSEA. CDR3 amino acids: CSVVSRTTRVLTF. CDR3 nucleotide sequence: TGCAGCGTTGTTAGTAGGACTACCCGGGTCCTGACTTTC.

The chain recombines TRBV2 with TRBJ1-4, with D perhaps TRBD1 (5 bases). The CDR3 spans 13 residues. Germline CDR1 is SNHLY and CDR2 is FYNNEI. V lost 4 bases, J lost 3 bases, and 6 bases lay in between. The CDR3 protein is CASSGGANEKLFF. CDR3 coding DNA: TGTGCCAGCAGTGGGGGGGCTAATGAAAAACTGTTTTTT.

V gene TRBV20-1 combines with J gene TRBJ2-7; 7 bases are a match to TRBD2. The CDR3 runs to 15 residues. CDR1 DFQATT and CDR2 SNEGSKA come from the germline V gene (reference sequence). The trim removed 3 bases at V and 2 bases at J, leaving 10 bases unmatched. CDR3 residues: CSARGWRESTYEQYF. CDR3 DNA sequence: TGCAGTGCTAGGGGTTGGCGGGAGTCGACCTACGAGCAGTACTTC.

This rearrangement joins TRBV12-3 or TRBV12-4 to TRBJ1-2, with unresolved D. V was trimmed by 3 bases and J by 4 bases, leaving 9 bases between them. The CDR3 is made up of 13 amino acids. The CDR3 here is CASSLKALYGYTF. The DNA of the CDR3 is TGTGCCAGCAGTTTGAAGGCGCTCTATGGCTACACCTTC.

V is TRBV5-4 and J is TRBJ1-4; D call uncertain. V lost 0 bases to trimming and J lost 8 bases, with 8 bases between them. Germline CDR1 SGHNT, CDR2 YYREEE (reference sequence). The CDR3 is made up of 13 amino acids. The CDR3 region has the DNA TGTGCCAGCAGCTTGGAGCGCGGGGAAAAACTGTTTTTT. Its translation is CASSLERGEKLFF.

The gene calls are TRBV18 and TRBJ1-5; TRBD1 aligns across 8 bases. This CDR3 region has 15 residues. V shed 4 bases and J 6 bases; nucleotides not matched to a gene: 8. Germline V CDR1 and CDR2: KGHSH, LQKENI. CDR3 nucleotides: TGTGCCAGCTCACGGGACAGAGGGACAGGTCAGCCCCAGCATTTT. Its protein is CASSRDRGTGQPQHF.

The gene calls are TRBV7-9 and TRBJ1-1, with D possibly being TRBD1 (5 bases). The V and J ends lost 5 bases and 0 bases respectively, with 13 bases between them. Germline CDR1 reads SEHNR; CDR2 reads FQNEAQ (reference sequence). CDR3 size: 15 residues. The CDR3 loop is CASSQVGDMNTEAFF. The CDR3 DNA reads TGTGCCAGCAGCCAGGTGGGGGATATGAACACTGAAGCTTTCTTT.

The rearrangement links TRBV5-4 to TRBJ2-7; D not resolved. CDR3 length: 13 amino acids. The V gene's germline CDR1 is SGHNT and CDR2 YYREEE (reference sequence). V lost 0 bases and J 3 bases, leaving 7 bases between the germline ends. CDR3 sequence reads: CASSLDTIYEQYF. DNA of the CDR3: TGTGCCAGCAGCTTGGACACCATCTACGAGCAGTACTTC.

As DNA, the CDR3 is TGTGCCATCAGTGATGCACACAGGGCTCTCGGTCCGGAAGCTTTCTTT. Translation: CAISDAHRALGPEAFF. The chain has TRBV10-3 and TRBJ1-1, with D tentatively TRBD1 (6 bases). The CDR3 has 16 residues. Trimming took off 3 bases at V and 8 bases at J, with 22 bases between the two ends. CDR1 ENHRY and CDR2 SYGVKD come from the germline V gene.